This T cell receptor beta chain was identified in a study of human T cells and chemical hapten exposure (dated by TCRdb to the early 2020s). For the wider study: For sensitization, 2% DPC in acetone was applied to a roughly 2 cm by roughly 2 cm area of upper inner arm skin. Patch testing on the upper back used Finn chambers containing 0.01% DPC, with scoring done after 6 days according to International Contact Dermatitis Research Group standards. Libraries were pooled for sequencing, and per-sample TCR yields varied mainly because of small differences in library volumes within the pool. For TCR sequencing, blood came from some 31 alopecia patients at anywhere from one to four time points (pre-sensitization, 2, 6 and 24 weeks). Blood samples were taken from patients before sensitization (week 0) and at 2, 6 and about 24 weeks after DPC sensitization. Alopecia areata with under or over 50% scalp involvement, alopecia totalis and alopecia universalis were represented in the patient cohort, which was mostly female. Weekly therapeutic DPC doses were additionally applied to the scalp of patients throughout the approximately 24-week study period. Peripheral blood TCR repertoire changes were tracked in vivo in alopecia patients during primary and secondary sensitization to the hapten diphenylcyclopropenone (DPC). The research as a whole found: Because all patients had alopecia, a presumed autoimmune disease, the immune response of the patients might differ from that of healthy individuals. After repeated subsampling, changes were observed in the strength of the expansion versus patch-test correlation and in the threshold at which the correlation became significant. The number of PT1 expanded TCRs positively correlated with patch test score, significant at thresholds 8, 16 and 32 but not 4. Significantly more large CDR3 similarity clusters were formed by expanded TCRs than by pre-sensitization or healthy control sets, consistent with antigen-driven responses. DPC sensitization did not change how many TCRs were above 1 in 1000 frequency, and no evidence was found of alterations in global repertoire structure.

This specimen's time point label, per the study, means: pre-sensitization, week 0. Reading the label with the study, this specimen's treatment or condition is: therapeutic diphenylcyclopropenone sensitization with weekly scalp DPC. Blood at each patch-test visit was drawn before the patch test was applied. Patients were considered eligible if aged 18 to 70, diagnosed with alopecia and deemed suitable for DPC therapy, and patients were excluded if pregnant. Total RNA was isolated from unfractionated whole blood collected in Tempus Blood RNA tubes. This clonotype was seen ten or more times. Its specific antigen is unknown. Qualities for individual bases were not recorded, and no much larger clone is one base off. The receptor library was made with RACE. Sequencing relied on a NextSeq 500. Library preparation attached unique molecular identifiers to individual cDNA molecules for quantitative, reproducible TCR counting. From each blood RNA sample, both TCR alpha and TCR beta chains were sequenced. Per the original workflow: A median of about 87,000 TCRs per sample was observed, with a range of about 20,000 to 690,600. V, J and CDR3 annotation of the TCR reads was carried out using the Decombinator software suite. For the PS versus PT1 abundance plots, all samples were subsampled to the same number of TCRs (28,000). Expanded TCRs were defined as absent before sensitization and observed at least eight times at the 2-week time point. TCRdb's own reprocessing of the public reads used fastp at Q25 and MiXCR and kept productive beta chains. Rows are unified per CDR3 protein, each entry keeping the most common DNA and genes. TCRdb's processing, not the authors' own work, is the source of the V and J calls. This sample lists 300,000 to 400,000 distinct CDR3 sequences; about 5.1% were detected once. The ten largest clones represent 2.5% to 3% of the sample.

This clonotype was obtained from a woman between 45 and 65 years old with alopecia areata. Some clones in this sample may be carry-over from other donors' samples. The input for sequencing was whole blood, taken in connection with sensitization to the hapten diphenylcyclopropenone (DPC).

The nucleotide sequence is TGTGCCAGCACCCCGAGGGGGACCTACGAGCAGTACTTC. It translates as CASTPRGTYEQYF. In this chain, TRBV6-6 is recombined with TRBJ2-7, with TRBD1 as a weak D call on 6 bases. V is clipped by 7 bases and J by 2 bases, and the sequence between their germline boundaries is 12 bases long. Based on the germline V gene (reference sequence), the CDR1 and CDR2 sequences are MNHNY and SVGAGI. The CDR3 holds 13 amino acids from the cysteine to the phenylalanine. Here the CDR3 DNA is all that survives: 39 bases in frame from base 1.